This T cell receptor (beta chain) was identified in a study of radiotherapy plus CTLA-4 blockade in lung cancer. The study's findings and limits: Researchers report tumor-derived TCR clones expanding in blood after radiotherapy plus ipilimumab.

This clone occurred once. Its antigen is unidentified. The junction does not match germline at one end; this may be a read error. The same CDR3 can be traced to other DNA sequences in this sample. Germline loops: CDR1 LGHNA, CDR2 YNFKEQ. The CDR3 spans 17 residues. Method: immunoSEQ multiplex PCR; TCRdb's copy keeps in-frame clones and lacks some. The sample holds about 51,000 clones, approximately 80% seen once. The sequenced sample was peripheral blood, obtained from a patient treated with radiotherapy plus ipilimumab. This TCR was recovered from a human donor with non-small cell lung cancer whose response to radiotherapy plus ipilimumab could not be evaluated. The rearrangement links TRBV4-2 to TRBJ2-3, with D tentatively TRBD1 (6 bases). CDR3 in DNA: TGTGCCAGTAGCCCTTATCCTGGGGGCCGAAGCACAGATACGCAGTATTTT. It codes for CASSPYPGGRSTDTQYF.